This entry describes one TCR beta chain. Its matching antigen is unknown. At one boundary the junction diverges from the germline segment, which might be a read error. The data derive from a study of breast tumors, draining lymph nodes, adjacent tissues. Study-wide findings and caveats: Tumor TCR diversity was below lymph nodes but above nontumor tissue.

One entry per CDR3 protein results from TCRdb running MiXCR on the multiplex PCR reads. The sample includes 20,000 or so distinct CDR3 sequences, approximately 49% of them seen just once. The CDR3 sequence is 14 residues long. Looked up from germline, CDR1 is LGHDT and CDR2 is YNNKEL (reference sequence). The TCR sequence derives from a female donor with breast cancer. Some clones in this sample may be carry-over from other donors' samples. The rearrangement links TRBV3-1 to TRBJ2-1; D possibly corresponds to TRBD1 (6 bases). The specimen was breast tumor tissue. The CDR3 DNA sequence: TGCGCCAGCAGCCTCCGGACAGATAACAATGGGCAGTTCTTC. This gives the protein CASSLRTDNNGQFF.